This TCR beta chain was recorded in a study of blood T cell repertoires in COVID-19. Study at large: Sample material is recorded as cDNA or gDNA derived from T cells, B-cell-depleted T cells, or PBMCs.

Germline CDR1 is LGHDT and CDR2 is YNNKEL (reference sequence). CDR3 size: 13 residues. The V and J ends lost 4 bases and 8 bases, in that order; junction bases with no gene match: 2. Living in roughly 23 US areas, the participants were between roughly 18 and 90 years of age. Each recovered donor of Cohort 3 presented with two negative PCRs, clearance, or symptom resolution. The data were produced by immunoSEQ multiplex PCR, yet TCRdb's version contains in-frame clones alone and is incomplete. Altogether 150,000 to 200,000 clones are present, 65% to 85% being singletons, with the ten largest covering over 10%.

The chain employs TRBV3-1 (or the pseudogene TRBV3-2) and TRBJ1-4, with TRBD1 matching 9 bases. Sample: PBMCs or T cells enriched from blood (not recorded which). The origin of this receptor is a woman in her fifties or sixties who had recovered from COVID-19. The chain's CDR3 is CASSPGTGEKLFF. CDR3 sequence (DNA): TGTGCCAGCAGCCCCGGGACAGGGGAAAAACTGTTTTTT.